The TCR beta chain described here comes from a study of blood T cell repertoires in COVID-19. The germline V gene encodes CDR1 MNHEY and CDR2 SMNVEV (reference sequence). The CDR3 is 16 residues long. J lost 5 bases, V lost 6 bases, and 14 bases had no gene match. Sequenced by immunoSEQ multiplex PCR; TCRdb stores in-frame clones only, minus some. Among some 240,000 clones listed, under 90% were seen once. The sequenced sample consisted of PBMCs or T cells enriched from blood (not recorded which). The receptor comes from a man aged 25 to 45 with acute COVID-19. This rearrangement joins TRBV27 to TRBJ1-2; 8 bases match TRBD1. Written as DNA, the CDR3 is TGTGCCAGCAGCCCTCCCCGGACAGGGTTGGAGTATGGCTACACCTTC. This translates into CASSPPRTGLEYGYTF.